This T cell receptor beta chain is from a study of cytomegalovirus exposure and HLA in healthy donors. CDR1 is SGHTA, CDR2 FQGNSA, per germline. The CDR3 covers 15 residues. V lost 4 bases and J 7 bases, leaving 20 bases between the germline ends. Study findings and constraints: In most subjects, TCR beta sequences reportedly gave accurate predictions of HLA-A and HLA-B alleles. Follow-up analysis later connected one missense variant in DCLRE1C with trimming of TCR beta V- and J-genes.

As for this clone: What it binds is not known.

With 60 Vbeta and 13 Jbeta primers, the PCR was carried out. Clones were sequenced by immunoSEQ multiplex PCR, and TCRdb holds only the in-frame ones, with some missing. The sample records some 150,000 clones, around 78% being singletons. The V gene is TRBV7-2, the J gene TRBJ2-7; a weak D match, TRBD2 (5 bases). Sequencing was performed on PBMCs. The clonotype comes from a middle-aged man in good health and CMV-seropositive. CDR3 sequence reads: CASSSSGGQWEEQYF. The DNA for the CDR3 is TGTGCCAGCAGCTCTAGTGGTGGGCAATGGGAGGAGCAGTACTTC. Together with reference TRBV7-2 and TRBJ2-7, the CDR3 gives the full variable domain: GAGVSQSPSNKVTEKGKDVELRCDPISGHTALYWYRQSLGQGLEFLIYFQGNSAPDKSGLPSDRFSAERTGGSVSTLTIQRTQQEDSAVYLCASSSSGGQWEEQYFGPGTRLTVT.